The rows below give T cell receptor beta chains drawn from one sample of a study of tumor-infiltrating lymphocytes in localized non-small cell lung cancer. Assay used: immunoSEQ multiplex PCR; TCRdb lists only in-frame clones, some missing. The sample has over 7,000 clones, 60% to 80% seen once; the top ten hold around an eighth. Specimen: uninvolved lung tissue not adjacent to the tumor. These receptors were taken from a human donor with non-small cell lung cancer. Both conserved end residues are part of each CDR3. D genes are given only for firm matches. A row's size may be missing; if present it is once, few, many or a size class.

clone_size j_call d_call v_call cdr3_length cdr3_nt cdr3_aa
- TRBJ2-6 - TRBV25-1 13 TGTGCCAGCACTCCGTCTGGGGCCAACGTCCTGACTTTC CASTPSGANVLTF
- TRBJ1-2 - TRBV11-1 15 TGTGCCAGCAGCCCCCTCGGACAACTAGGGGATGGCTACACCTTC CASSPLGQLGDGYTF
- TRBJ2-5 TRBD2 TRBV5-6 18 TGTGCCAGCAGCGCGGGACTAGCGGGAGGGCCAGGCACAGAGACCCAGTACTTC CASSAGLAGGPGTETQYF
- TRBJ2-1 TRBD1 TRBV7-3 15 TGTGCCAGCAGCTTAAGCGCAGGGGGCTTCAATGAGCAGTTCTTC CASSLSAGGFNEQFF
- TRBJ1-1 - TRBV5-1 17 TGCGCCAGCAGCTTGGGGCAGGGGAATAAGATGTACACTGAAGCTTTCTTT CASSLGQGNKMYTEAFF
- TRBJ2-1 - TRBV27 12 TGTGCCAGCAGTTTGGGGGCGAATGAGCAGTTCTTC CASSLGANEQFF
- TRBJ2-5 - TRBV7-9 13 TGTGCCAGCAGCCGGACTTACCAAGAGACCCAGTACTTC CASSRTYQETQYF
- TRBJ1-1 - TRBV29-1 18 TGCAGCGTTGTACGTGGGCGGAGGGTACTGTGGGGGAACACTGAAGCTTTCTTT CSVVRGRRVLWGNTEAFF
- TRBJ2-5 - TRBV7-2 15 TGTGCCAGCAGCTTAAGGTGGGGAGCAGGGGAGACCCAGTACTTC CASSLRWGAGETQYF
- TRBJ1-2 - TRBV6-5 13 TGTGCCAGCAGAAGGGCCTCTAACTATGGCTACACCTTC CASRRASNYGYTF
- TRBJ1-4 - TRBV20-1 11 TGCAGTTCGCGGGGGAGCGAAAAACTGTTTTTT CSSRGSEKLFF
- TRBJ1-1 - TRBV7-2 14 TGTGCCAGCAGCTTGTTTGAGGGGGGCACTGAAGCTTTCTTT CASSLFEGGTEAFF
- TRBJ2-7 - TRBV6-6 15 TGTGCCAGCACCGCGAGGTCGGACACAACCTACGAGCAGTACTTC CASTARSDTTYEQYF
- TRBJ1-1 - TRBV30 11 TGTGCCTGGAAAGAGTACGCTGAAGCTTTCTTT CAWKEYAEAFF
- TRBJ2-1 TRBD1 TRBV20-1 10 TGCAGGTCAGGGGGCAATGAGCAGTTCTTC CRSGGNEQFF
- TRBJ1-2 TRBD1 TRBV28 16 TGTGCCAGCAGTTTTCTGAGGGGGCCCCCTAACTATGGCTACACCTTC CASSFLRGPPNYGYTF
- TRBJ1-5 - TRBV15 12 TGTGCCACCAGCAGAGACGATCAGCCCCAGCATTTT CATSRDDQPQHF
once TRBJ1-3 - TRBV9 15 TGTGCCAGCAGCGTAACTCTGGGTGCTGGAAACACCATATATTTT CASSVTLGAGNTIYF
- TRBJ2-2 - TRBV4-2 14 TGTGCCAGCAGCCAAGATACAAGGAGCGGGGAGCTGTTTTTT CASSQDTRSGELFF
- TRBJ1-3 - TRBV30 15 TGTGCCTGGAGTGTACATAGGGGAAAGAGGAGCACCATATATTTT CAWSVHRGKRSTIYF
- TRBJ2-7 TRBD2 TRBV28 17 TGTGCCAGCAGTTCTGCCGGGACTAGCGGGAGCTCCTACGAGCAGTACTTC CASSSAGTSGSSYEQYF
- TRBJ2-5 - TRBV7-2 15 TGTGCCAGCAGCCTCCAGCGGGTCCGCCAAGAGACCCAGTACTTC CASSLQRVRQETQYF
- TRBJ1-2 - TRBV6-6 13 TGTGCCAGCAGCCCCGGACAGAACTATGGCTACACCTTC CASSPGQNYGYTF
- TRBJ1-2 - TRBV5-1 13 TGCGCCAGCAGTCAGGTGCCTGCCTATGGCTACACCTTC CASSQVPAYGYTF
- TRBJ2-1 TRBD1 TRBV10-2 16 TGCGCCAGCAGTGATGCCGGACAGGGGCCTTACAATGAGCAGTTCTTC CASSDAGQGPYNEQFF
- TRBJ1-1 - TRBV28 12 TGTGCCAGCAAGGAGACGAACACTGAAGCTTTCTTT CASKETNTEAFF
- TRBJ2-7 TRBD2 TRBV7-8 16 TGTGCCAGCAGCCCGGGGACTAGCGGGAGGATCTACGAGCAGTACTTC CASSPGTSGRIYEQYF
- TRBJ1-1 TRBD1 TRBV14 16 TGTGCCAGCAGCCAAGGACAGGGATTGGCGGACACTGAAGCTTTCTTT CASSQGQGLADTEAFF
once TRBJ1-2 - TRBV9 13 TGTGCCAGCTCGGCCCAGATTAACTATGGCTACACCTTC CASSAQINYGYTF
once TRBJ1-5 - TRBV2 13 TGTGCCAGTCAGGGATATAGCAATCAGCCCCAGCATTTT CASQGYSNQPQHF
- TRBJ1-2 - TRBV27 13 TGTGCCAGCAGTAGGACGGTGAACTATGGCTACACCTTC CASSRTVNYGYTF
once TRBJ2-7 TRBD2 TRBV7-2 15 TGTGCCAGCAGCATCGGGACTAGCGGATACTACGAGCAGTACTTC CASSIGTSGYYEQYF
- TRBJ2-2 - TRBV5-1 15 TGCGCCAGCAGCCAAGATACTACGAACACCGGGGAGCTGTTTTTT CASSQDTTNTGELFF
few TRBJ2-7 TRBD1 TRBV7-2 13 TGTGCCAGCAGCGCAGAACAGGGGTACGAGCAGTACTTC CASSAEQGYEQYF
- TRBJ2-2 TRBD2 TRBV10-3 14 TGTGCCATCACCCCGGGGAGGGAGCCCGGGGAGCTGTTTTTT CAITPGREPGELFF